The following is a T cell receptor (beta chain) sequence with its context. Sequenced by immunoSEQ multiplex PCR; TCRdb stores in-frame clones only, minus some. Of roughly 120,000 clones in the sample, about 90% are singletons; the top ten hold roughly 40%. This sample stems from a study of control samples from healthy donors and cancer patients. The germline V gene encodes CDR1 SGHRS and CDR2 YFSETQ. Unmatched junction bases numbered 8, after V lost 1 base and J lost 1 base. CDR3 length: 17 amino acids. Sequencing input: blood. This TCR was sampled from a man aged 50 to 60 in good health. V and J are TRBV5-1 and TRBJ2-3; 8 positions match TRBD1. The CDR3 nucleotides read TGCGCCAGCAGCTTGTGGGTAACGACAGGGGGCACAGATACGCAGTATTTT. Its translation: CASSLWVTTGGTDTQYF.